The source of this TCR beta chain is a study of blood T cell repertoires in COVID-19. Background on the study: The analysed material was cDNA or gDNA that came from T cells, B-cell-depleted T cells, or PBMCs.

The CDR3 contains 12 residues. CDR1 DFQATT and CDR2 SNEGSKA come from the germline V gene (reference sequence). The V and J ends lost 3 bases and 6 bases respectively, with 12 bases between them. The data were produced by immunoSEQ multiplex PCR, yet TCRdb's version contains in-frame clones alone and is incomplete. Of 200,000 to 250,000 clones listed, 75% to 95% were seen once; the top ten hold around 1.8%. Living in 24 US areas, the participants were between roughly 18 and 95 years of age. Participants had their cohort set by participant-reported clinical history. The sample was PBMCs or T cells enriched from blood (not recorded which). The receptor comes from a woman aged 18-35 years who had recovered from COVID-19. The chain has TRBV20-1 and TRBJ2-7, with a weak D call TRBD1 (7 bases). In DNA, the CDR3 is TGCAGTGCTAGTGGAGGGGGCCGCGAGCAGTACTTC. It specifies CSASGGGREQYF.